These 16 T cell receptor beta chains share one sample of origin, sequenced in a study of vaccination and CD4 T cells after COVID-19. Treatment denoted: 10-day PBMC culture with coronavirus spike peptide pools or control peptides (ViraFEST assay). Oncomine TCR Beta short-read sequencing was applied to DNA from cultured CD4+ T cells. MiXCR, applied by TCRdb to the PCR reads, yields one record per CDR3 protein. The sample contains approximately 20,000 distinct CDR3 sequences, less than 65% of which appear only once. The antigens for these receptors are not known. Sequences were obtained from CD4+ T cells from blood, cultured in vitro. These receptors came from a human donor who had recovered from COVID-19.

The V gene is TRBV6-1, the J gene TRBJ2-2; TRBD1 is a possible D gene (6 bases). This CDR3 has 13 residues. V was trimmed by 10 bases and J by 4 bases, leaving 13 bases between them. From germline, CDR1 is MNHNS and CDR2 SASEGT. CDR3 region: CATAGRGTGELFF. CDR3 DNA sequence: TGTGCCACCGCAGGCAGGGGCACCGGGGAGCTGTTTTTT.

The sample holds a few counts of this clonotype. The gene calls are TRBV20-1 and TRBJ2-5; 15 nucleotides agree with TRBD2. CDR1 is DFQATT, CDR2 SNEGSKA, per germline (reference sequence). CDR3 length: 16 amino acids. Trimming took 2 bases from V and 5 from J; bases not matched to a gene: 6. Written as DNA, the CDR3 is TGCAGTGCTAGACAATTCGGACTAGCGGGAGGGGAGACCCAGTACTTC. It encodes CSARQFGLAGGETQYF.

The V gene is TRBV7-2, the J gene TRBJ2-3; a possible D gene is TRBD2 (6 bases). Germline assignment: CDR1 SGHTA and CDR2 FQGNSA. This CDR3 is 14 amino acids long. The ends were cut back, 4 bases at V and 3 bases at J, with 11 bases in the middle. CDR3 region: CASSSMGGTDTQYF. Written as DNA, the CDR3 is TGTGCCAGCAGCTCTATGGGGGGAACAGATACGCAGTATTTT.

The rearrangement links TRBV24-1 to TRBJ2-7; the D gene is possibly TRBD2 (5 bases). Trimming took 8 bases from V and 3 from J, leaving 10 bases between them. This CDR3 spans 12 amino acids. Germline CDR1 is KGHDR and CDR2 is SFDVKD. CDR3 sequence reads: CATMGAFYEQYF. The CDR3 bases are TGTGCCACCATGGGAGCGTTCTACGAGCAGTACTTC.

The chain uses TRBV6-1 and TRBJ1-6, with D possibly TRBD1 on 6 matching bases. Trimming pared 4 bases from V and 7 bases from J, leaving 14 bases between. Germline-derived CDR1 and CDR2 are MNHNS and SASEGT. The CDR3 totals 15 residues. The CDR3 DNA reads as TGTGCCAGCAGTGGGAACAGGGAGAACAATTCACCCCTCCACTTT. Protein sequence: CASSGNRENNSPLHF.

The V and J genes are TRBV20-1 and TRBJ1-1; the match to TRBD1 covers 8 bases. The length of the CDR3 is 14 residues. Per the germline V gene, CDR1 is DFQATT and CDR2 is SNEGSKA (reference sequence). This CDR3 is CRTGQVPEGTEAFF. In DNA form, the CDR3 reads TGCAGGACGGGACAGGTACCCGAGGGAACTGAAGCTTTCTTT.

V gene TRBV12-3 or TRBV12-4 combines with J gene TRBJ2-2; the D gene is possibly TRBD2 (6 bases). V lost 6 bases and J lost 6, with 14 bases in between. This CDR3 is 14 amino acids long. In nucleotides, the CDR3 is TGTGCCAGCAGCGGGTGGAGGGGTGCCGGGGAGCTGTTTTTT. Translating it yields CASSGWRGAGELFF.

The DNA of the CDR3 is TGTGCCAGCATGGGACAATACGAGCAGTACTTC. This encodes CASMGQYEQYF. The chain uses TRBV28 and TRBJ2-7; D is possibly TRBD1 (6 bases). Germline V CDR1 and CDR2: MDHEN, SYDVKM. Trimming pared 7 bases from V and 4 bases from J, leaving 8 bases between. The CDR3 covers 11 residues.

As to this clonotype: The CDR3 does not end in the conserved phenylalanine or tryptophan, so this is likely a read error. This sequence joins TRBV7-8 and TRBJ1-6, with 7 bases lining up with TRBD1. The CDR3 loop spans 16 amino acids. Trimming cost V 4 bases and J 7 bases; bases outside gene matches: 10. Germline values: CDR1 SGHVS, CDR2 FQNEAQ. CDR3 nucleotide sequence: TGTGCCAGCAGCTCACAAATGACAGGGACCAATTCACCCCTCCACCTT. This translates into CASSSQMTGTNSPLHL.

Here the CDR3 reads CATSRGTPNSPLHF. The CDR3 DNA sequence: TGCGCCACCTCGAGGGGGACACCTAATTCACCCCTCCACTTT. The chain uses TRBV5-1 and TRBJ1-6; tentative D call: TRBD1 (6 bases). Germline V gives CDR1 SGHRS, CDR2 YFSETQ. V lost 9 bases, J lost 6 bases, and 16 bases lay in between. The CDR3 has 14 amino acids.

This clonotype was recorded a few times. The V and J genes are TRBV19 and TRBJ1-3; tentative D call: TRBD1 (5 bases). Trimming left V 3 bases short and J 0 bases short, with 9 bases between. CDR1 and CDR2 (germline): LNHDA, SQIVND (reference sequence). The CDR3 loop spans 15 amino acids. DNA for the CDR3: TGTGCCAGTAGTATTCAGGGATACTCTGGAAACACCATATATTTT. It specifies CASSIQGYSGNTIYF.

About this clonotype: The junction does not match germline at one end; this may be a read error. J is TRBJ1-2 and V is TRBV7-9; no definite D call. Germline assignment: CDR1 SEHNR and CDR2 FQNEAQ (reference sequence). The CDR3 spans 14 residues. In nucleotides, the CDR3 is TGTGCCAGTACGACCGCCGGGAGACACTACGGCTACACCTTC. It specifies CASTTAGRHYGYTF. The full variable domain, completed using reference TRBV7-9 and TRBJ1-2, is DTGVSQNPRHKITKRGQNVTFRCDPISEHNRLYWYRQTLGQGPEFLTYFQNEAQLEKSRLLSDRFSAERPKGSFSTLEIQRTEQGDSAMYLCASTTAGRHYGYTFGSGTRLTVV.

The V call is TRBV4-1, the J call TRBJ1-6; D might be TRBD1 (5 bases). V was shortened by 3 bases and J by 5 bases, with 11 bases between the two germline ends. Germline V gene sequence: CDR1 MGHRA, CDR2 YSYEKL. The CDR3 has 15 amino acids. DNA of the CDR3: TGCGCCAGCAGCCACCCGGGGCAAAATAATTCACCCCTCCACTTT. It yields the protein CASSHPGQNNSPLHF.

This clonotype was observed a single time. This rearrangement joins TRBV5-1 to TRBJ2-1; D is possibly TRBD2 (6 bases). CDR3 length: 15 amino acids. Germline loops: CDR1 SGHRS, CDR2 YFSETQ. Trimming left V 7 bases short and J 3 bases short, with 17 bases between. CDR3 bases: TGCGCCAGCTCCCCCCGGGAGAACTACTACAATGAGCAGTTCTTC. The encoded protein is CASSPRENYYNEQFF.

This clonotype was seen only a few times. The genes are TRBV5-8 and TRBJ1-2, with 9 bases identical to TRBD1. With 4 bases clipped from V and 8 bases from J, the junction kept 15 bases outside the gene matches. The CDR3 has 16 residues. CDR1 and CDR2 (germline): SGHTS, YDEGEE. The CDR3 protein is CASSGKDRDRDLGYTF. The DNA for the CDR3 is TGTGCCAGCAGCGGGAAGGACCGGGACAGGGACTTGGGCTACACCTTC.

The rearrangement joins TRBV20-1 to TRBJ1-5, with 8 bases lining up with TRBD1. Germline values: CDR1 DFQATT, CDR2 SNEGSKA (reference sequence). The CDR3 extends over 14 amino acids. Trimming removed 6 bases from V and 2 bases from J; junction bases left unmatched: 6. In DNA form, the CDR3 reads TGCAGTGCGAGGCGGGGACAGGGCAATCAGCCCCAGCATTTT. It encodes CSARRGQGNQPQHF.